The next 2 T cell receptor beta chains were all read from a single sample in a study of cytomegalovirus exposure and HLA in healthy donors. Generated by immunoSEQ multiplex PCR, the TCRdb table keeps only in-frame clones and is missing some. This table has a few hundred thousand clones, roughly 88% appearing once. Material for sequencing was PBMCs. These receptors all stem from a woman aged 18-35 years in good health and CMV-seronegative.

The V gene is TRBV5-6, the J gene TRBJ1-6; unclear D gene. Germline V gives CDR1 SGHDT, CDR2 YYEEEE. The CDR3 contains 17 residues. The germline V and J ends were trimmed by 0 bases and 10 bases, with 20 bases remaining between them. The CDR3 DNA sequence: TGTGCCAGCAGCTTGGAGAGGGCCCTGGGGTCCTGGTCACCCCTCCACTTT. Translated: CASSLERALGSWSPLHF.

The gene calls are TRBV4-1 and TRBJ2-7; D call uncertain. The CDR3 has 12 amino acids. V was pared by 1 base and J by 5 bases, with 6 bases between. Germline CDR1 and CDR2: MGHRA and YSYEKL. CDR3 region: CASSQGYDEQYF. The CDR3 DNA follows: TGCGCCAGCAGCCAAGGCTACGACGAGCAGTACTTC.